The T cell receptor (beta chain) under discussion was sequenced for a study of molecular identifiers for immune sequencing clone quantification. Every naive CD8 library was made from between about 18,000 and 1,100,000 sorted cells with 10%, 30% or 50% RNA. Naive CD8 T cell sorting was performed on the CD8+CD4-CCR7+CD45RA+ phenotype. Study-wide points: Amid 750,000 to 1,000,000 naive cells, spiked Jurkat TCR RNA from one cell was reportedly still detectable. In CMV-specific effectors, clones above 20 copies held over 97% of molecules; naive, under 1%.

A note on this clonotype: What it binds is not known. This may arise from a read error, as a much more abundant clone is one base away.

The CDR3 is 15 amino acids. Germline V gene data show CDR1 as SGHVS and CDR2 as FNYEAQ. V was shortened by 5 bases and J by 3 bases, with 17 bases between the two germline ends. TCRdb re-called the PCR reads through MiXCR, storing one row per CDR3 protein. The sample has 490,000 or so distinct CDR3 sequences, about 26% seen once; the top ten hold just over 0.75%. Sequencing was performed on naive CD8+ T cells from blood, with Jurkat cell RNA spiked in. The subset here: FACS-sorted CD8+CD4-CCR7+CD45RA+ naive T cells. The origin of this receptor is a human donor in good health. Some libraries in this study had Jurkat cell RNA spiked in. This chain links TRBV7-6 with TRBJ2-7; D is perhaps TRBD1 (7 bases). The CDR3 region is CASSHQYRGGYEQYF. The CDR3 DNA sequence: TGTGCCAGCAGCCACCAATACAGGGGAGGCTACGAGCAGTACTTC.